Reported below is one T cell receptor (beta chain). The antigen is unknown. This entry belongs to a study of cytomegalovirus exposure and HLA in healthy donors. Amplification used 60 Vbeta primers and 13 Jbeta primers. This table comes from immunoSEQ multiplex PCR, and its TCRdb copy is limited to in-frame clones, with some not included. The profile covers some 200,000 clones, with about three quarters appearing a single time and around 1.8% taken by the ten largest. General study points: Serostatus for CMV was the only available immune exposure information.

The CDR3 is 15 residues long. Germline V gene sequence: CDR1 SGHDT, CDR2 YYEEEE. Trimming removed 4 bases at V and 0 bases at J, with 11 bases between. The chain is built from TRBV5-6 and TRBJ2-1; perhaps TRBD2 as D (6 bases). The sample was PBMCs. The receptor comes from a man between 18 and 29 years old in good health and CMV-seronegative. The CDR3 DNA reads TGTGCCAGCAGCGGGGGGACGGTCTCCTACAATGAGCAGTTCTTC. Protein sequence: CASSGGTVSYNEQFF.